This T cell receptor (beta chain) comes out of a study of blood T cell repertoires in COVID-19. As for the study in general: The cDNA or gDNA used as material had been derived from T cells, B-cell-depleted T cells, or PBMCs.

Trimming left V 4 bases short and J 9 bases short, with 7 bases between. The germline CDR1 and CDR2 sequences are MNHEY and SVGAGI. The CDR3 contains 11 residues. This clone is a singleton in its sample. TCRdb's copy holds only in-frame clones and misses some; the assay was immunoSEQ multiplex PCR. The sample includes 200,000 to 300,000 clones, 70% to 90% of them seen just once. Sequences were obtained from peripheral blood. This chain joins TRBV6-5 and TRBJ2-1, with D possibly TRBD2 on 5 matching bases. The source is a man in his forties or fifties with acute or convalescent COVID-19. The chain's CDR3 is CASSSSSEQFF. The CDR3 nucleotides read TGTGCCAGCAGTTCTAGCAGTGAGCAGTTCTTC.